Presented here are 8 T cell receptor beta chains from one specimen sequenced in a study of T cells in Graves' hyperthyroidism and ophthalmopathy. TCR beta CDR3 region amplification was performed from RNA transcripts. First-round RT-PCR of the TCR CDR3 relied on the HTBI primer set. TCRdb reprocessed the multiplex PCR reads with MiXCR, giving one entry per CDR3 protein. The sample comprises approximately 220,000 distinct CDR3 sequences, approximately 16% of which are singletons, and over 35% rests with the top ten. Sequenced: blood. The source is a man in his forties with Graves' hyperthyroidism.

This clonotype turned up a few times. The chain is built from TRBV19 and TRBJ1-1; no clear D gene. Deletions cut 6 bases from V and 3 bases from J, with 14 bases between. The CDR3 is 14 residues long. Germline loops: CDR1 LNHDA, CDR2 SQIVND (reference sequence). The CDR3 reads CASSRRSQHTEAFF. The CDR3 DNA reads TGTGCCAGTAGCAGAAGGTCCCAACACACTGAAGCTTTCTTT.

The chain is built from TRBV30 and TRBJ2-1; D may correspond to TRBD1 or TRBD2 (6 bases each). Per germline, CDR1 GTSNPN and CDR2 SVGIG (reference sequence). The CDR3 is 13 amino acids. V was trimmed by 1 base and J by 8 bases, leaving 12 bases between them. In DNA form, the CDR3 reads TGTGCCTGGAGTGGGGTGGGGGGCGATGAGCAGTTCTTC. As protein: CAWSGVGGDEQFF.

This clonotype was seen a handful of times. The CDR3 loop reads CASSYSGTATDTQYF. CDR3 in DNA: TGTGCCAGCAGTTACTCCGGGACAGCCACAGATACGCAGTATTTT. This chain connects TRBV6-6 to TRBJ2-3; the match to TRBD1 covers 7 bases. The CDR3 runs to 15 residues. The V segment lost 0 bases and the J segment 2 bases; nucleotides outside the gene matches: 2. The V gene's germline CDR1 is MNHNY and CDR2 SVGAGI (reference sequence).

V gene TRBV7-9 combines with J gene TRBJ1-6, with unresolved D. The V and J ends lost 8 bases and 8 bases respectively, with 7 bases between them. This CDR3 has 11 amino acids. Germline V CDR1 and CDR2: SEHNR, FQNEAQ (reference sequence). DNA of the CDR3: TGTGCCAGCGGATATGATTCACCCCTCCACTTT. This gives the protein CASGYDSPLHF.

The rearrangement uses TRBV5-4 and TRBJ2-1; D possibly corresponds to TRBD2 (5 bases). The V gene lost 0 bases and the J gene lost 8 bases, with 12 bases spanning the gap. Germline loops: CDR1 SGHNT, CDR2 YYREEE (reference sequence). The CDR3 has 14 amino acids. In nucleotides, the CDR3 is TGTGCCAGCAGCTTGGAGGTTTACGGGGATGAGCAGTTCTTC. This sequence encodes CASSLEVYGDEQFF.

In its sample, this clonotype was seen many times. The chain has TRBV20-1 and TRBJ2-1; the D is unclear. Germline assignment: CDR1 DFQATT and CDR2 SNEGSKA (reference sequence). The CDR3 totals 13 residues. Trimming stripped 1 base from V and 4 bases from J, with 8 bases between. CDR3 nucleotide sequence: TGCAGTGCTAGAGGGGTGGGTTACAATGAGCAGTTCTTC. It is translated as CSARGVGYNEQFF.

The chain joins TRBV6-1 to TRBJ1-5; D is unclear. The germline V gene encodes CDR1 MNHNS and CDR2 SASEGT. CDR3 size: 14 residues. The V gene lost 8 bases and the J gene lost 3 bases, with 14 bases spanning the gap. CDR3 bases: TGTGCCAGCCGTGGGAGCGGATTCAATCAGCCCCAGCATTTT. Amino acid sequence: CASRGSGFNQPQHF.

This clonotype was seen a handful of times. The chain combines TRBV5-1 with TRBJ1-1; 8 bases match TRBD1. In germline, CDR1 is SGHRS, CDR2 YFSETQ. The CDR3 contains 16 residues. Trimming cost V 2 bases and J 1 base; bases outside gene matches: 7. The CDR3 DNA reads TGCGCCAGCAGCTTCCTAAACCAGGGGGCGAACACTGAAGCTTTCTTT. Translating it yields CASSFLNQGANTEAFF.